The T cell receptor beta chain under discussion was sequenced for a study of identical twins. Study-wide points: Twins showed weaker excess sharing in their beta out-of-frame sequences. Zero-insertion results could be subject to partial confounding by invariant MAIT and iNKT cells.

A universal primer binding site was introduced by template switching. The final cDNA contained unique molecular identifiers. TCRdb recomputed calls from the 5' RACE reads with MiXCR, one row per CDR3 protein. The sample has approximately 600,000 distinct CDR3 sequences; roughly 7.1% are singletons. CDR3 length: 16 residues. Per the germline V gene, CDR1 is SGHTA and CDR2 is FQGNSA. V gave up 4 bases and J gave up 10 bases, with 23 bases separating them. This clonotype was seen a handful of times. Antigen unknown. This sample also belongs to another study, concerning yellow fever vaccine responses in identical twins.

Sequencing was carried out using PBMCs. The chain employs TRBV7-2 and TRBJ2-1; D is possibly TRBD1 or TRBD2 (6 bases each). The receptor's source is a woman under 30 in good health. The CDR3 DNA reads TGTGCCAGCAGCTCAGGGGTCGGTAGGGTCGGGAGCGAGCAGTTCTTC. It specifies CASSSGVGRVGSEQFF.